Below are 28 T cell receptor beta chains sequenced from a single sample in a study of early T cells in non-severe SARS-CoV-2 infection (dated by TCRdb to the early 2020s). To prepare the library, 5' RACE was applied. The sample was run on a NextSeq 500. The raw public data were reprocessed by TCRdb itself: fastp quality trimming at Q25, MiXCR clonotype calling, in-frame beta chains only. Rows with one shared CDR3 protein collapse into an entry with the most common genes and DNA. This sample lists about 64,000 distinct CDR3 sequences; around 18% were detected once. The ten largest clonotypes hold over 8% of the sample. Sequenced material: whole blood, taken at baseline. Receptors originate from an adult who was a healthcare worker with PCR-confirmed SARS-CoV-2 infection or an uninfected control (not recorded which).

The J gene is TRBJ2-5, the V gene TRBV29-1; perhaps TRBD2 as D (7 bases). The CDR3 extends over 13 amino acids. The germline V gene encodes CDR1 SQVTM and CDR2 ANQGSEA. Trimming took off 7 bases at V and 5 bases at J, with 17 bases between the two ends. CDR3 loop: CSAEGGARETQYF. As DNA, the CDR3 is TGCAGCGCCGAGGGGGGGGCTAGGGAGACCCAGTACTTC.

This clonotype has ten or more counts. The chain uses TRBV7-8 and TRBJ2-7, with 9 positions matching TRBD2. Germline V gives CDR1 SGHVS, CDR2 FQNEAQ. After removal of 5 bases from V and 6 bases from J, the junction contained 5 bases not matched to a gene. CDR3 length: 13 residues. CDR3 amino acids: CASSPREGPEQYF. The CDR3 DNA sequence: TGTGCCAGCAGCCCGCGGGAGGGACCCGAGCAGTACTTC.

The chain uses TRBV29-1 and TRBJ2-5, with D possibly being TRBD2 (5 bases). CDR3 length equals 17 residues. From germline, CDR1 is SQVTM and CDR2 ANQGSEA. Trimming took 2 bases from V and 2 from J, leaving 21 bases between them. In DNA, the CDR3 is TGCAGCGTTGAACTCATCCAAACTAGAAGATCACAAGAGACCCAGTACTTC. Translation: CSVELIQTRRSQETQYF.

The chain has TRBV10-2 and TRBJ2-7; D possibly corresponds to TRBD2 (5 bases). Germline CDR1 WSHSY, CDR2 SAAADI. The CDR3 has 14 amino acids. V lost 3 bases and J 0 bases, leaving 9 bases between the germline ends. The DNA for the CDR3 is TGCGCCAGCAGTGAAAGCGGTATCTCCTACGAGCAGTACTTC. Translating it yields CASSESGISYEQYF.

In this sample, this clonotype turned up a few times. This chain uses TRBV7-9 with TRBJ2-1; 7 bases match TRBD1. Per the germline V gene, CDR1 is SEHNR and CDR2 is FQNEAQ (reference sequence). The CDR3 consists of 17 residues. The ends lost 5 bases at V and 1 base at J; junction bases unmatched: 11. The CDR3 DNA follows: TGTGCCAGCAGCCCTACCCCTGACAGGGTTTCCTACAATGAGCAGTTCTTC. As protein: CASSPTPDRVSYNEQFF.

There are a few counts of this clonotype. V gene TRBV11-2 combines with J gene TRBJ2-5; a weak D match, TRBD2 (6 bases). Per the germline V gene, CDR1 is SGHAT and CDR2 is FQNNGV. The CDR3 contains 15 residues. The V end lost 5 bases, the J end lost 5 bases, and 18 bases lay between the germline ends. The chain's CDR3 is CASSGGESGVETQYF. The DNA for the CDR3 is TGTGCCAGCAGCGGAGGCGAGTCGGGGGTGGAGACCCAGTACTTC.

The CDR3 loop reads CASRASGANTGELFF. The CDR3 bases are TGTGCCAGCAGAGCTAGCGGGGCGAACACCGGGGAGCTGTTTTTT. This chain uses TRBV12-3 or TRBV12-4 with TRBJ2-2, with 9 positions matching TRBD2. CDR3 length equals 15 residues. With 6 bases clipped from V and 0 bases from J, the junction kept 2 bases outside the gene matches.

This clonotype was recorded a few times. J is TRBJ2-1 and V is TRBV12-3 or TRBV12-4; 7 nucleotides line up with TRBD1. The CDR3 runs to 15 residues. V trimming: 5 bases; J trimming: 7 bases; junction bases outside the gene matches: 11. CDR3 region: CASSLRQGRKNEQFF. In nucleotides, the CDR3 is TGTGCCAGCAGTCTCCGACAGGGAAGGAAGAATGAGCAGTTCTTC.

The V call is TRBV20-1, the J call TRBJ2-7; 9 bases agree with TRBD2. The CDR3 totals 16 residues. CDR1 DFQATT and CDR2 SNEGSKA come from the germline V gene (reference sequence). V was pared by 3 bases and J by 3 bases, with 12 bases of the junction left unmatched. Written as DNA, the CDR3 is TGCAGTGCTAGGAACCCAGCAGCGGGAGGATTCTACGAGCAGTACTTC. It translates to CSARNPAAGGFYEQYF.

The chain carries TRBV6-5 and TRBJ1-5, with D perhaps matching TRBD1 (5 bases). The germline V and J ends were trimmed by 5 bases and 0 bases, with 11 bases remaining between them. CDR3 length equals 15 residues. CDR1 and CDR2 (germline): MNHEY, SVGAGI. Here the CDR3 DNA reads TGTGCCAGCAGTACGACAGCCTATAGCAATCAGCCCCAGCATTTT. This translates into CASSTTAYSNQPQHF.

On this clonotype itself: Possible read error: a much larger clone is one base away. This chain connects TRBV5-1 to TRBJ2-2; D not certain. CDR3 length: 15 residues. Germline V gene data show CDR1 as SGHRS and CDR2 as YFSETQ. The CDR3 loop is CTSSLGNPNTGELFF. In DNA form, the CDR3 reads TGCACCAGCAGCTTGGGGAACCCGAACACCGGGGAGCTGTTTTTT.

The chain recombines TRBV19 with TRBJ2-3; a weak D match, TRBD1 (7 bases). CDR3 size: 15 residues. Trimming cost V 6 bases and J 5 bases, with 18 bases left between them. The V gene's germline CDR1 is LNHDA and CDR2 SQIVND (reference sequence). The CDR3 DNA sequence: TGTGCCAGTAGGTCCCAGGGGGGCGCTGAAGATACGCAGTATTTT. Its protein is CASRSQGGAEDTQYF.

This clonotype was seen at least ten times. This chain connects TRBV7-6 to TRBJ2-5; 11 bases are shared with TRBD2. V shed 5 bases, J shed 0 bases, and the junction held 5 bases outside the gene matches. This CDR3 contains 16 residues. Germline CDR1 is SGHVS and CDR2 is FNYEAQ. The CDR3 loop reads CASSQTSGRNQETQYF. In DNA form, the CDR3 reads TGTGCCAGCAGCCAAACTAGCGGGAGAAACCAAGAGACCCAGTACTTC.

The chain joins TRBV28 to TRBJ2-1; D gene unclear. Germline CDR1 and CDR2: MDHEN and SYDVKM. Between the trimmed V and J ends, which lost 3 bases and 8 bases, there was a span of 5 bases. The CDR3 contains 11 residues. This CDR3 is CASSLVHEQFF. For the CDR3, the DNA is TGTGCCAGCAGTTTGGTCCATGAGCAGTTCTTC.

This clonotype was seen at least ten times. This chain uses TRBV7-2 with TRBJ2-1, with a weak D call TRBD2 (5 bases). This CDR3 contains 12 residues. V shed 5 bases and J shed 9 bases, with 11 bases lying between them. Germline V gene sequence: CDR1 SGHTA, CDR2 FQGNSA. Here the CDR3 reads CASSTGYAEQFF. The CDR3 nucleotides read TGTGCCAGCAGCACGGGGTACGCTGAGCAGTTCTTC.

The chain carries TRBV4-3 and TRBJ1-1; D gene unclear. This CDR3 has 14 amino acids. V lost 0 bases and J lost 5, with 10 bases in between. Germline V gives CDR1 LGHNA, CDR2 YSLEER. CDR3 sequence (DNA): TGCGCCAGCAGCCAAGAGGGCATGGGGACTGAAGCTTTCTTT. Translating gives CASSQEGMGTEAFF.

This chain links TRBV10-2 with TRBJ2-3; 10 bases are a match to TRBD2. The germline V gene has CDR1 WSHSY and CDR2 SAAADI. The V gene end was trimmed by 2 bases and the J gene end by 2 bases; junction bases not matched to a gene: 4. The CDR3 is made up of 16 amino acids. DNA of the CDR3: TGCGCCAGCAGTGAGCTAGCGGGGGATTACACAGATACGCAGTATTTT. Its translation: CASSELAGDYTDTQYF.

This clonotype has more than one count but fewer than ten. The V call is TRBV2, the J call TRBJ1-2; D is unclear. Trimming shortened V by 1 base and J by 8 bases, and 20 bases separated the two germline ends. The V gene's germline CDR1 is SNHLY and CDR2 FYNNEI. The CDR3 is 16 residues long. For the CDR3, the DNA is TGTGCCAGCAGTGAAGTGGTAACCGGGTCATCAAGGGGCTACACCTTC. It is translated as CASSEVVTGSSRGYTF.

This clonotype has just a few counts. The chain employs TRBV29-1 and TRBJ1-3; weak D call: TRBD1 (5 bases). The V and J ends lost 0 bases and 5 bases respectively, with 11 bases between them. The CDR3 is made up of 14 amino acids. The germline V gene has CDR1 SQVTM and CDR2 ANQGSEA. The DNA of the CDR3 is TGCAGCGTTGAAGATCCGACAGCCAGAAACACCATATATTTT. It translates to CSVEDPTARNTIYF.

This clonotype was counted at least ten times. The CDR3 coding sequence is TGCAGTGCTATGCGAGGCGGCACTGGCACAGATACGCAGTATTTT. Translation gives CSAMRGGTGTDTQYF. This chain joins TRBV20-1 and TRBJ2-3; no firm D call. This CDR3 region has 15 residues. V was clipped by 4 bases and J by 1 base, with 15 bases between them. Looked up from germline, CDR1 is DFQATT and CDR2 is SNEGSKA (reference sequence).

The rearrangement uses TRBV4-3 and TRBJ1-4; D gene uncertain. CDR3 length: 15 residues. Trimming pared 1 base from V and 4 bases from J, leaving 10 bases between. CDR1 and CDR2 from the germline V gene are LGHNA and YSLEER. The CDR3 protein is CASSQVLTYNEKLFF. Written as DNA, the CDR3 is TGCGCCAGCAGCCAAGTTTTAACCTATAATGAAAAACTGTTTTTT.

V is TRBV11-2 and J is TRBJ2-7; 9 bases are a match to TRBD1. Germline-derived CDR1 and CDR2 are SGHAT and FQNNGV. V dropped 5 bases and J dropped 6; count of bases not matched to a gene: 5. The length of the CDR3 is 13 residues. The CDR3 DNA follows: TGTGCCAGCAGCCCAGGGACAGGGCGCGAGCAGTACTTC. Translating gives CASSPGTGREQYF.

This clonotype has just a few counts. V and J are TRBV6-5 and TRBJ2-1; TRBD1 matches at 7 bases. Germline CDR1 MNHEY, CDR2 SVGAGI. The CDR3 is made up of 15 amino acids. After removal of 6 bases from V and 2 bases from J, the junction contained 7 bases not matched to a gene. The CDR3 DNA is TGTGCCAGCAGCGACAGGGCGAGTGCCTACAATGAGCAGTTCTTC. Translation gives CASSDRASAYNEQFF.

The rearrangement uses TRBV4-1 and TRBJ2-7; weak D call: TRBD1 (7 bases). The CDR3 has 16 amino acids. V gave up 1 base and J gave up 2 bases, with 15 bases separating them. CDR1 and CDR2 (germline): MGHRA, YSYEKL. CDR3 in amino acids: CASSQARQGGTYEQYF. In DNA, the CDR3 is TGCGCCAGCAGCCAAGCCCGGCAGGGGGGAACCTACGAGCAGTACTTC.

This clonotype was seen a few times. V and J are TRBV19 and TRBJ2-1, with D unclear. Trimming removed 5 bases at V and 9 bases at J, with 11 bases between. Looked up from germline, CDR1 is LNHDA and CDR2 is SQIVND (reference sequence). The CDR3 sequence is 12 residues long. The CDR3: CASSPNSAEQFF. The CDR3 DNA follows: TGTGCCAGTAGTCCAAACTCAGCTGAGCAGTTCTTC.

This clonotype was seen a few times. V and J are TRBV28 and TRBJ2-7; D assignment may be TRBD1 or TRBD2 (5 bases each). The V gene lost 6 bases and the J gene lost 2 bases, with 20 bases spanning the gap. The CDR3 runs to 16 residues. Germline V gene data show CDR1 as MDHEN and CDR2 as SYDVKM. In DNA form, the CDR3 reads TGTGCCAGCAGAGAAGAGGGCTCAGACAGAACCTACGAGCAGTACTTC. Protein product: CASREEGSDRTYEQYF. Full variable domain (outside the CDR3, taken from reference TRBV28 and TRBJ2-7): DVKVTQSSRYLVKRTGEKVFLECVQDMDHENMFWYRQDPGLGLRLIYFSYDVKMKEKGDIPEGYSVSREKKERFSLILESASTNQTSMYLCASREEGSDRTYEQYFGPGTRLTVT.

This clonotype has at least ten counts. The V gene is TRBV2, the J gene TRBJ1-5; D call uncertain. Between the trimmed V and J ends, which lost 8 bases and 4 bases, there was a span of 6 bases. The CDR3 runs to 11 residues. Germline CDR1 SNHLY, CDR2 FYNNEI. The CDR3: CASGVNQPQHF. The CDR3 bases are TGTGCCAGCGGCGTTAATCAGCCCCAGCATTTT.

This clonotype was detected only a few times. The chain carries TRBV7-9 and TRBJ1-1, with TRBD1 as a possible D gene (5 bases). The CDR3 extends over 13 amino acids. V shed 7 bases and J shed 3 bases, with 12 bases lying between them. Germline CDR1 and CDR2: SEHNR and FQNEAQ (reference sequence). CDR3 loop: CASTLGTYTEAFF. In DNA form, the CDR3 reads TGTGCCAGCACCCTCGGGACCTACACTGAAGCTTTCTTT. Filled out from reference TRBV7-9 and TRBJ1-1, the complete variable domain reads DTGVSQNPRHKITKRGQNVTFRCDPISEHNRLYWYRQTLGQGPEFLTYFQNEAQLEKSRLLSDRFSAERPKGSFSTLEIQRTEQGDSAMYLCASTLGTYTEAFFGQGTRLTVV.